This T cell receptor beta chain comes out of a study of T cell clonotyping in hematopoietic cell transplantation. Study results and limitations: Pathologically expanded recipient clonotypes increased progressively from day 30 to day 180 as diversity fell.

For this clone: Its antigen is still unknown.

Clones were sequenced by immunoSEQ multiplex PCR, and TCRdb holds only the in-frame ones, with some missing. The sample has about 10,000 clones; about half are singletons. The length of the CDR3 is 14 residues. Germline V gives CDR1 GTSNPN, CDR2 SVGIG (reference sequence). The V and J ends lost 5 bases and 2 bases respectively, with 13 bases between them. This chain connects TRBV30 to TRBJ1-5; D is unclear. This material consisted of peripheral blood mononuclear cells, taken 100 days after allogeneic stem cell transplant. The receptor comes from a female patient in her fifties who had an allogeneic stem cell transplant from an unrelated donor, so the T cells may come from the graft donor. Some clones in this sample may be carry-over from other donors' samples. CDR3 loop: CAWAAITGNQPQHF. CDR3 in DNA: TGTGCCTGGGCCGCCATAACAGGCAATCAGCCCCAGCATTTT.